These 22 T cell receptor beta chains originate from one sample sequenced in a study of T cells in Graves' hyperthyroidism and ophthalmopathy. TCR beta CDR3 regions were amplified from RNA transcripts. The HTBI primer set served for first-round RT-PCR of the TCR CDR3. In TCRdb, the multiplex PCR reads were re-called with MiXCR into one record per CDR3 protein. The data show 550,000 to 650,000 distinct CDR3 sequences, approximately 15% seen once. Sequences were obtained from blood. The receptors derive from a woman in her thirties with Graves' hyperthyroidism that later progressed to Graves' ophthalmopathy.

The chain joins TRBV5-4 to TRBJ2-7; TRBD1 matches at 10 bases. The CDR3 consists of 15 residues. Germline V lookup: CDR1 SGHNT, CDR2 YYREEE (reference sequence). Trimming took 3 bases from V and 7 from J; bases not matched to a gene: 10. Here the CDR3 reads CASSYSGTGDREQYF. CDR3 nucleotides: TGTGCCAGCAGCTACTCCGGGACAGGGGATCGGGAGCAGTACTTC.

The rearrangement joins TRBV10-1 to TRBJ2-2; D may be TRBD2 (5 bases). This CDR3 comprises 14 residues. In germline, CDR1 is WNHNN, CDR2 SYGVQD (reference sequence). Trimming took off 4 bases at V and 5 bases at J, with 11 bases between the two ends. The CDR3 DNA reads TGCGCCAGCAGTGGACCACGCGGGACCGGGGAGCTGTTTTTT. Protein product: CASSGPRGTGELFF.

This clonotype has ten or more counts. The chain uses TRBV28 and TRBJ1-3; no firm D call. CDR3 length: 15 residues. V was trimmed by 5 bases and J by 2 bases, leaving 13 bases between them. Germline V CDR1 and CDR2: MDHEN, SYDVKM. The CDR3 DNA reads as TGTGCCAGCAGTCCGGACGTTTGGACTGGAAACACCATATATTTT. This codes for CASSPDVWTGNTIYF.

This clonotype has a count of ten or more. V usage is TRBV9 and J usage is TRBJ2-1, with TRBD2 identical over 8 bases. The germline V gene encodes CDR1 SGDLS and CDR2 YYNGEE. V was pared by 6 bases and J by 6 bases, with 2 bases of the junction left unmatched. This CDR3 contains 12 residues. CDR3 DNA sequence: TGTGCCAGCATACGGGAGGGCAATGAGCAGTTCTTC. Translated: CASIREGNEQFF.

The chain carries TRBV5-4 and TRBJ2-7, with TRBD1 identical over 7 bases. Unmatched junction bases numbered 6, after V lost 4 bases and J lost 2 bases. The CDR3 extends over 14 amino acids. The germline V gene has CDR1 SGHNT and CDR2 YYREEE (reference sequence). The CDR3 nucleotides are TGTGCCAGCAGCGACCGGGACAGCCCCTACGAGCAGTACTTC. This codes for CASSDRDSPYEQYF.

This clonotype was counted ten times or more. The genes are TRBV20-1 and TRBJ2-2; D unresolved. CDR1 is DFQATT, CDR2 SNEGSKA, per germline (reference sequence). V gave up 0 bases and J gave up 5 bases, with 13 bases separating them. The length of the CDR3 is 15 residues. The DNA of the CDR3 is TGCAGTGCTAGAGACGTTACTACGGCGACCGGGGAGCTGTTTTTT. Translated: CSARDVTTATGELFF.

This clonotype was found many times. The J gene is TRBJ1-5, the V gene TRBV12-3 or TRBV12-4; maybe TRBD1 (6 bases). The V and J ends lost 8 bases and 8 bases respectively, with 22 bases between them. The CDR3 has 15 residues. CDR3: CASRSQGQPPEPQHF. CDR3 coding DNA: TGTGCCAGCCGGAGTCAGGGGCAGCCCCCAGAGCCCCAGCATTTT.

The sample holds many counts of this clonotype. This sequence joins TRBV24-1 and TRBJ1-2, with a weak D call TRBD1 (5 bases). The V end lost 1 base, the J end lost 8 bases, and 10 bases lay between the germline ends. The germline V gene has CDR1 KGHDR and CDR2 SFDVKD. The CDR3 runs 13 residues. Here the CDR3 DNA reads TGTGCCACCAGTGATTTTTCAGGGCTCGGCTACACCTTC. Its translation: CATSDFSGLGYTF.

This clonotype occurred many times. The J gene is TRBJ2-5, the V gene TRBV29-1; D is perhaps TRBD1 or TRBD2 (5 bases each). The CDR3 extends over 13 amino acids. Germline-derived CDR1 and CDR2 are SQVTM and ANQGSEA. V gave up 4 bases and J gave up 1 base, with 10 bases separating them. CDR3 bases: TGCAGCGTTGCCGGGACGGGCCAAGAGACCCAGTACTTC. Amino acids: CSVAGTGQETQYF. Full variable domain (remainder filled in from reference TRBV29-1 and TRBJ2-5): SAVISQKPSRDICQRGTSLTIQCQVDSQVTMMFWYRQQPGQSLTLIATANQGSEATYESGFVIDKFPISRPNLTFSTLTVSNMSPEDSSIYLCSVAGTGQETQYFGPGTRLLVL.

This clonotype was observed at least ten times. The chain employs TRBV2 and TRBJ2-7; 10 bases line up with TRBD2. The trim removed 7 bases at V and 3 bases at J, leaving 3 bases unmatched. CDR1 is SNHLY and CDR2 is FYNNEI in the germline V gene. The CDR3 covers 13 residues. The CDR3 DNA is TGTGCCAGCATGGGGACTAGCGTCTACGAGCAGTACTTC. Translated: CASMGTSVYEQYF.

Only a few counts were recorded for this clonotype. The V and J genes are TRBV27 and TRBJ1-2, with a weak D call TRBD1 (6 bases). Germline CDR1 reads MNHEY; CDR2 reads SMNVEV (reference sequence). The CDR3 contains 13 residues. With 4 bases removed from V and 3 bases from J, the gap between germline ends came to 9 bases. CDR3 sequence: CASSSGQYYGYTF. CDR3 DNA: TGTGCCAGCAGTTCTGGACAGTACTATGGCTACACCTTC.

V usage is TRBV7-2 and J usage is TRBJ1-1; D is undetermined. The CDR3 is 12 amino acids. Looked up from germline, CDR1 is SGHTA and CDR2 is FQGNSA. The V end was cut by 4 bases, the J end by 6 bases, with 9 bases between. This chain's CDR3 is CASSSPPAEAFF. The CDR3 DNA is TGTGCCAGCAGCTCCCCCCCCGCTGAAGCTTTCTTT.

This clonotype has ten or more counts. This chain uses TRBV7-8 with TRBJ2-1; tentative D call: TRBD2 (5 bases). CDR1 is SGHVS and CDR2 is FQNEAQ in the germline V gene. CDR3 length: 14 amino acids. Trimming removed 1 base from V and 9 bases from J, with 13 bases in between. The CDR3 protein is CASSLVTSRVEQFF. Here the CDR3 DNA reads TGTGCCAGCAGCTTAGTTACTAGTCGTGTTGAGCAGTTCTTC.

Note on this clonotype: A much larger clonotype is one base distant, so this may be a read error. The V call is TRBV5-5, the J call TRBJ1-3; D is perhaps TRBD1 (6 bases). Trimming took off 3 bases at V and 3 bases at J, with 10 bases between the two ends. This CDR3 comprises 14 residues. Germline V CDR1 and CDR2: SGHKS, YYEKEE (reference sequence). The CDR3 sequence: CASSSDSCGNTIYF. The CDR3 DNA reads TGTGCCAGCAGCTCGGACAGCTGTGGAAACACCATATATTTT.

This clonotype was counted at least ten times. The V gene is TRBV12-3 or TRBV12-4, the J gene TRBJ2-1; the D gene is possibly TRBD2 (5 bases). CDR3 length equals 14 residues. V was clipped by 6 bases and J by 6 bases, with 15 bases between them. For the CDR3, the DNA is TGTGCCAGCAGGCCTACTAGAACCCGCAATGAGCAGTTCTTC. This sequence encodes CASRPTRTRNEQFF.

This clonotype was seen many times. J is TRBJ2-5 and V is TRBV7-3, with TRBD2 matching 8 bases. Looked up from germline, CDR1 is SGHTA and CDR2 is FQGTGA. After removal of 2 bases from V and 2 bases from J, the junction contained 4 bases not matched to a gene. The CDR3 totals 15 residues. CDR3 residues: CASSLHPGGQETQYF. CDR3 DNA: TGTGCCAGCAGCTTACACCCGGGAGGGCAAGAGACCCAGTACTTC.

This clonotype was observed a single time. The chain recombines TRBV4-2 with TRBJ2-7; D remains unclear. Germline V gene data show CDR1 as LGHNA and CDR2 as YNFKEQ. The germline V and J ends were trimmed by 1 base and 0 bases, with 7 bases remaining between them. The length of the CDR3 is 14 residues. This chain's CDR3 is CASSQGEVSYEQYF. The CDR3 DNA is TGTGCCAGCAGCCAAGGGGAAGTCTCCTACGAGCAGTACTTC.

A remark on this clonotype: One end of the junction fails to match germline, which may point to a read error. The chain joins TRBV5-1 to TRBJ2-5; 13 bases are a match to TRBD2. CDR1 is SGHRS, CDR2 YFSETQ, per germline. The CDR3 runs 16 residues. CDR3 in amino acids: CASSSGLAGVRETHYF. The CDR3 bases are TGCGCCAGCAGCTCCGGACTAGCGGGAGTCCGGGAGACCCACTACTTC. The full variable domain, with the rest looked up from reference TRBV5-1 and TRBJ2-5, is KAGVTQTPRYLIKTRGQQVTLSCSPISGHRSVSWYQQTPGQGLQFLFEYFSETQRNKGNFPGRFSGRQFSNSRSEMNVSTLELGDSALYLCASSSGLAGVRETHYFGPGTRLLVL.

This clonotype appeared many times. This sequence joins TRBV7-6 and TRBJ2-2, with TRBD1 as a possible D gene (6 bases). V lost 3 bases, J lost 4 bases, and 15 bases lay in between. The CDR3 sequence is 16 residues long. Germline V gene data show CDR1 as SGHVS and CDR2 as FNYEAQ. CDR3 residues: CASSFTDSYSTGELFF. The CDR3 bases are TGTGCCAGCAGCTTCACGGACAGCTATAGCACCGGGGAGCTGTTTTTT.

This clonotype was observed at least ten times. This chain joins TRBV24-1 and TRBJ2-1; D call uncertain. Trimming removed 4 bases from V and 10 bases from J, with 10 bases in between. Per the germline V gene, CDR1 is KGHDR and CDR2 is SFDVKD. The CDR3 contains 12 residues. The CDR3 region is CATSDASYEQFF. The CDR3 nucleotides read TGTGCCACCAGTGACGCGTCGTACGAGCAGTTCTTC.

The V and J genes are TRBV15 and TRBJ2-6, with TRBD1 matching over 11 bases. V lost 0 bases and J lost 2; bases outside the gene matches: 6. CDR3 size: 19 residues. Germline loops: CDR1 LNHNV, CDR2 YYDKDF (reference sequence). For the CDR3, the DNA is TGTGCCACCAGCAGAGAAATTGGACAGGGGGCGGCTGGGGCCAACGTCCTGACTTTC. Protein: CATSREIGQGAAGANVLTF. Based on the CDR3 plus reference TRBV15 and TRBJ2-6, the full variable domain is DAMVIQNPRYQVTQFGKPVTLSCSQTLNHNVMYWYQQKSSQAPKLLFHYYDKDFNNEADTPDNFQSRRPNTSFCFLDIRSPGLGDTAMYLCATSREIGQGAAGANVLTFGAGSRLTVL.

The rearrangement joins TRBV5-1 to TRBJ2-7; 7 bases agree with TRBD1. CDR3 length: 15 residues. J lost 4 bases, V lost 4 bases, and 11 bases had no gene match. Germline V CDR1 and CDR2: SGHRS, YFSETQ. The CDR3 bases are TGCGCCAGCAGCCCCTGGACAGGCGCGAATTACGAGCAGTACTTC. Translated, it gives CASSPWTGANYEQYF.